What follows are 30 T cell receptor beta chains derived from one specimen sequenced in a study of Ad26.COV2.S vaccination and SARS-CoV-2 variants. Treatment here: roughly 18 received Ad26.COV2.S at low or high dose, single or two shots; about five received placebo; per-sample allocation not given. The samples date from day 63 after the first vaccine or placebo injection. Produced via immunoSEQ multiplex PCR; TCRdb's table is partial and in-frame only. The data contain 300,000 to 350,000 clones, about 82% of them singletons. The specimen comprised peripheral blood, sampled in a trial of Ad26.COV2.S vaccine versus placebo. The source is a person aged 18-65 years who received the Ad26.COV2.S COVID-19 vaccine or a placebo.

The V and J genes are TRBV27 and TRBJ2-5; TRBD2 agrees at 9 bases. V trimming: 8 bases; J trimming: 0 bases; junction bases outside the gene matches: 10. Germline CDR1 is MNHEY and CDR2 is SMNVEV (reference sequence). This CDR3 comprises 16 residues. The CDR3 region is CASSRRAGGNQETQYF. In DNA form, the CDR3 reads TGTGCCAGCTCCAGACGAGCGGGGGGAAACCAAGAGACCCAGTACTTC.

The chain links TRBV7-9 to TRBJ2-3; TRBD1 aligns across 9 bases. The CDR3 is 18 amino acids. V gave up 5 bases and J gave up 0 bases; unmatched junction bases: 12. Germline V gene data show CDR1 as SEHNR and CDR2 as FQNEAQ (reference sequence). CDR3 nucleotide sequence: TGTGCCAGCAGCGGGAACCGGGACAGGGCTTTTAGCACAGATACGCAGTATTTT. This gives the protein CASSGNRDRAFSTDTQYF. Together with reference TRBV7-9 and TRBJ2-3, the CDR3 gives the full variable domain: DTGVSQNPRHKITKRGQNVTFRCDPISEHNRLYWYRQTLGQGPEFLTYFQNEAQLEKSRLLSDRFSAERPKGSFSTLEIQRTEQGDSAMYLCASSGNRDRAFSTDTQYFGPGTRLTVL.

V usage is TRBV7-2 and J usage is TRBJ1-5; D is perhaps TRBD1 (5 bases). This CDR3 comprises 13 residues. From germline, CDR1 is SGHTA and CDR2 FQGNSA. V shed 5 bases and J shed 2 bases, with 7 bases lying between them. The CDR3: CASSPQGNQPQHF. For the CDR3, the DNA is TGTGCCAGCAGCCCACAGGGCAATCAGCCCCAGCATTTT.

The chain combines TRBV18 with TRBJ2-7; TRBD1 matches 10 bases. Germline trimming cut 2 bases from V and 7 bases from J; bases unmatched to any gene: 11. There are 16 residues in the CDR3. Germline CDR1 and CDR2: KGHSH and LQKENI. The CDR3: CASSPKQRQGAEEQYF. The CDR3 nucleotides are TGTGCCAGCTCACCAAAACAAAGACAGGGGGCTGAGGAGCAGTACTTC. The full variable domain, completed using reference TRBV18 and TRBJ2-7, is NAGVMQNPRHLVRRRGQEARLRCSPMKGHSHVYWYRQLPEEGLKFMVYLQKENIIDESGMPKERFSAEFPKEGPSILRIQQVVRGDSAAYFCASSPKQRQGAEEQYFGPGTRLTVT.

The rearrangement links TRBV19 to TRBJ2-4; either TRBD1 or TRBD2 may fit D (5 bases each). Germline V gives CDR1 LNHDA, CDR2 SQIVND (reference sequence). The CDR3 covers 15 residues. Trimming left V 3 bases short and J 7 bases short, with 16 bases between. CDR3 DNA: TGTGCCAGTAGTATTGGTGGGGACCGCTCCAACATTCAGTACTTC. Translated: CASSIGGDRSNIQYF.

V gene TRBV5-6 combines with J gene TRBJ2-1; TRBD1 agrees at 8 bases. The CDR3 has 14 amino acids. Trimming cost V 2 bases and J 12 bases; bases outside gene matches: 10. Germline V CDR1 and CDR2: SGHDT, YYEEEE. DNA for the CDR3: TGTGCCAGCAGCTTCGGCAGGGGGCTTTTCGTGCAGTTCTTC. Translated, it gives CASSFGRGLFVQFF.

The gene calls are TRBV28 and TRBJ1-2; D may be TRBD1 (6 bases). CDR1 is MDHEN and CDR2 is SYDVKM in the germline V gene. Trimming removed 6 bases from V and 1 base from J, with 12 bases in between. The CDR3 contains 14 residues. Here the CDR3 DNA reads TGTGCCAGCAGACTACAGGGATTTAACTATGGCTACACCTTC. Translated, it gives CASRLQGFNYGYTF.

This clone was counted between two and nine times. The chain employs TRBV5-1 and TRBJ1-1; the D gene is possibly TRBD1 (6 bases). Germline CDR1 reads SGHRS; CDR2 reads YFSETQ. V lost 2 bases and J lost 4, with 12 bases in between. The CDR3 is made up of 14 amino acids. The CDR3, as DNA: TGCGCCAGCAGCTTTAGGACAGAAGGCACTGAAGCTTTCTTT. It codes for CASSFRTEGTEAFF.

This sequence joins TRBV5-1 and TRBJ2-2; D unclear. Germline assignment: CDR1 SGHRS and CDR2 YFSETQ. The CDR3 runs to 15 residues. Between the trimmed V and J ends, which lost 5 bases and 2 bases, there was a span of 13 bases. The CDR3 nucleotides are TGCGCCAGCAGAATGTCCCGGGTCAACACCGGGGAGCTGTTTTTT. Amino acids: CASRMSRVNTGELFF.

This sequence joins TRBV6-5 and TRBJ2-7; D tentatively fits TRBD1 or TRBD2 (5 bases each). Germline lookup yields CDR1 MNHEY and CDR2 SVGAGI. Trimming took 5 bases from V and 0 from J, leaving 8 bases between them. The CDR3 covers 13 residues. The CDR3: CASSRGVSYEQYF. The CDR3 region has the DNA TGTGCCAGCAGTCGGGGCGTCTCCTACGAGCAGTACTTC.

The chain joins TRBV19 to TRBJ2-7; the match to TRBD2 covers 10 bases. This CDR3 is built from 13 residues. Germline V lookup: CDR1 LNHDA, CDR2 SQIVND (reference sequence). V shed 4 bases, J shed 9 bases, and the junction held 6 bases outside the gene matches. The CDR3 spells CASSTSGGAWQYF. The CDR3 DNA follows: TGTGCCAGTAGTACCAGCGGGGGGGCATGGCAGTACTTC. Full variable domain (missing parts from reference TRBV19 and TRBJ2-7): DGGITQSPKYLFRKEGQNVTLSCEQNLNHDAMYWYRQDPGQGLRLIYYSQIVNDFQKGDIAEGYSVSREKKESFPLTVTSAQKNPTAFYLCASSTSGGAWQYFGPGTRLTVT.

The chain has TRBV7-3 and TRBJ2-2; D is ambiguous. The germline V gene encodes CDR1 SGHTA and CDR2 FQGTGA. This CDR3 contains 14 residues. V was shortened by 3 bases and J by 2 bases, with 7 bases between the two germline ends. CDR3 loop: CASSFGKNTGELFF. CDR3 DNA sequence: TGTGCCAGCAGCTTCGGCAAAAACACCGGGGAGCTGTTTTTT.

This chain joins TRBV4-2 and TRBJ2-3; 8 bases agree with TRBD1. This CDR3 has 17 amino acids. Trimming at V came to 0 bases and at J to 0 bases, leaving 5 bases not matched to a gene. The V gene's germline CDR1 is LGHNA and CDR2 YNFKEQ. The CDR3 sequence: CASSQDQWTGSTDTQYF. CDR3 sequence (DNA): TGTGCCAGCAGCCAAGATCAGTGGACAGGGAGCACAGATACGCAGTATTTT.

This chain joins TRBV5-1 and TRBJ2-1, with D unresolved. This CDR3 has 14 amino acids. Trimming stripped 0 bases from V and 10 bases from J, with 14 bases between. From germline, CDR1 is SGHRS and CDR2 YFSETQ. The CDR3 loop is CASSLAVPESEQFF. CDR3 nucleotide sequence: TGCGCCAGCAGCTTGGCCGTCCCGGAATCGGAGCAGTTCTTC.

The V call is TRBV28, the J call TRBJ2-3; 9 bases are a match to TRBD2. The germline CDR1 and CDR2 sequences are MDHEN and SYDVKM. The V and J ends lost 5 bases and 3 bases, in that order; junction bases with no gene match: 9. CDR3 length: 16 amino acids. The CDR3 reads CASSRRGGGATDTQYF. The CDR3 DNA sequence: TGTGCCAGCAGTCGGCGGGGCGGGGGGGCAACAGATACGCAGTATTTT.

This chain links TRBV24-1 with TRBJ1-2; D not certain. The length of the CDR3 is 13 residues. Per the germline V gene, CDR1 is KGHDR and CDR2 is SFDVKD. V was pared by 7 bases and J by 4 bases, with 12 bases between. Here the CDR3 reads CATRQAASYGYTF. The CDR3 DNA sequence: TGTGCCACCAGGCAGGCTGCTAGCTATGGCTACACCTTC.

The genes are TRBV3-1 (or the pseudogene TRBV3-2) and TRBJ1-2; D may be TRBD1 (5 bases). Germline assignment: CDR1 LGHDT and CDR2 YNNKEL (reference sequence). This CDR3 has 13 amino acids. V was trimmed by 4 bases and J by 4 bases, leaving 10 bases between them. The CDR3 DNA sequence: TGTGCCAGCAGCCCGTCGGGGGGCTATGGCTACACCTTC. The encoded protein is CASSPSGGYGYTF.

J is TRBJ1-2 and V is TRBV29-1; 8 nucleotides align to TRBD1. J was trimmed by 6 bases and V by 3 bases; bases with no gene match: 6. The CDR3 contains 13 residues. CDR1 and CDR2 (germline): SQVTM, ANQGSEA. CDR3 in amino acids: CSVDRGRIDGYTF. The DNA for the CDR3 is TGCAGCGTTGACAGGGGGCGGATCGATGGCTACACCTTC.

V is TRBV5-4 and J is TRBJ2-7, with D possibly called TRBD1 or TRBD2 (5 bases each). Germline lookup yields CDR1 SGHNT and CDR2 YYREEE (reference sequence). Trimming removed 4 bases at V and 2 bases at J, with 16 bases between. This CDR3 contains 15 residues. The CDR3 bases are TGTGCCAGCAGCCGAACAGGAGAGGGGACCTACGAGCAGTACTTC. Its protein product is CASSRTGEGTYEQYF.

This clone was seen more than once but under ten times. The chain employs TRBV2 and TRBJ2-3, with TRBD1 matching over 7 bases. The V gene's germline CDR1 is SNHLY and CDR2 FYNNEI. The ends lost 4 bases at V and 3 bases at J; junction bases unmatched: 4. This CDR3 contains 14 residues. The CDR3 bases are TGTGCCAGCAGTGGGAGGACAGGTACAGATACGCAGTATTTT. Translation: CASSGRTGTDTQYF.

Turning to this clone: This sample includes further DNA sequences coding for the same CDR3. The V gene is TRBV19, the J gene TRBJ2-5; D unclear. Trimming removed 5 bases at V and 2 bases at J, with 12 bases between. The CDR3 spans 14 residues. Germline loops: CDR1 LNHDA, CDR2 SQIVND (reference sequence). The CDR3 protein is CASSPTGSQETQYF. CDR3 nucleotides: TGTGCCAGTAGTCCAACGGGCAGTCAAGAGACCCAGTACTTC.

The chain is built from TRBV7-9 and TRBJ2-2, with 8 bases that match TRBD2. The V gene's germline CDR1 is SEHNR and CDR2 FQNEAQ (reference sequence). This CDR3 has 15 residues. The ends lost 5 bases at V and 4 bases at J; junction bases unmatched: 6. In DNA, the CDR3 is TGTGCCAGCAGCAAAACCGGGACTAGCACCGGGGAGCTGTTTTTT. Translating it yields CASSKTGTSTGELFF. The entire variable domain, with the rest obtained from reference TRBV7-9 and TRBJ2-2, is as follows: DTGVSQNPRHKITKRGQNVTFRCDPISEHNRLYWYRQTLGQGPEFLTYFQNEAQLEKSRLLSDRFSAERPKGSFSTLEIQRTEQGDSAMYLCASSKTGTSTGELFFGEGSRLTVL.

CDR3 amino acids: CASSPGTGRSGANVLTF. The CDR3 nucleotides are TGTGCCAGCAGCCCGGGGACAGGGAGGTCTGGGGCCAACGTCCTGACTTTC. This rearrangement joins TRBV5-5 to TRBJ2-6; TRBD1 agrees at 9 bases. With V trimmed by 4 bases and J by 1 base, 6 bases remained unmatched. The germline CDR1 and CDR2 sequences are SGHKS and YYEKEE (reference sequence). This CDR3 contains 17 residues.

The chain recombines TRBV5-1 with TRBJ2-3; 15 bases fit TRBD2. The CDR3 is made up of 17 amino acids. Germline V CDR1 and CDR2: SGHRS, YFSETQ. V gave up 4 bases and J gave up 7 bases; unmatched junction bases: 10. The CDR3 region is CASSPRTSGGAGNTQYF. As DNA, the CDR3 is TGCGCCAGCAGCCCCCGGACTAGCGGGGGGGCAGGGAATACGCAGTATTTT.

The chain carries TRBV9 and TRBJ2-5; unclear D gene. The CDR3 contains 13 residues. Germline V lookup: CDR1 SGDLS, CDR2 YYNGEE. Deletions cut 0 bases from V and 1 base from J, with 4 bases between. The DNA for the CDR3 is TGTGCCAGCAGCGTAGCGGCCCAAGAGACCCAGTACTTC. This encodes CASSVAAQETQYF.

The chain has TRBV11-2 and TRBJ2-2; D is possibly TRBD1 (5 bases). Germline CDR1 reads SGHAT; CDR2 reads FQNNGV. V dropped 1 base and J dropped 4 bases, with 10 bases sitting between them. This CDR3 contains 15 residues. DNA of the CDR3: TGTGCCAGCAGCTTAGCAGGGATGGGCACCGGGGAGCTGTTTTTT. It encodes CASSLAGMGTGELFF.

CDR3 DNA: TGTGCCAGCAGGCCGACAGGGGGCTTAAACGAGCAGTACTTC. Its protein is CASRPTGGLNEQYF. The chain carries TRBV6-5 and TRBJ2-7, with TRBD1 identical over 10 bases. The CDR3 loop spans 14 amino acids. Germline trimming cut 6 bases from V and 5 bases from J; bases unmatched to any gene: 7. Germline assignment: CDR1 MNHEY and CDR2 SVGAGI.

V is TRBV5-4 and J is TRBJ1-2; weak D call: TRBD1 (5 bases). The germline V gene encodes CDR1 SGHNT and CDR2 YYREEE (reference sequence). The germline V and J ends were trimmed by 10 bases and 0 bases, with 19 bases remaining between them. This CDR3 spans 15 amino acids. The CDR3 DNA sequence: TGTGCCGGTCGAAGTATGGGGGACCCTAACTATGGCTACACCTTC. It codes for CAGRSMGDPNYGYTF.

V usage is TRBV5-1 and J usage is TRBJ2-1, with 7 bases lining up with TRBD2. Trimming removed 2 bases from V and 3 bases from J; junction bases left unmatched: 5. Looked up from germline, CDR1 is SGHRS and CDR2 is YFSETQ. CDR3 length equals 15 residues. The CDR3 spells CASSFGLGRYNEQFF. Written as DNA, the CDR3 is TGCGCCAGCAGCTTTGGACTAGGGCGCTACAATGAGCAGTTCTTC.

This chain links TRBV7-9 with TRBJ2-3; D could derive from TRBD1 or TRBD2 (5 bases each). The CDR3 covers 16 residues. The germline V and J ends were trimmed by 5 bases and 0 bases, with 15 bases remaining between them. Germline V gene lookup returns CDR1 SEHNR and CDR2 FQNEAQ (reference sequence). The CDR3 spells CASSPQGRASTDTQYF. The DNA for the CDR3 is TGTGCCAGCAGCCCTCAGGGACGGGCTAGCACAGATACGCAGTATTTT.